This TCR beta chain was identified in a study of blood T cell repertoires in COVID-19. This CDR3 contains 15 residues. Germline V gene lookup returns CDR1 ENHRY and CDR2 SYGVKD. Germline trimming cut 4 bases from V and 8 bases from J; bases unmatched to any gene: 5. Repertoires were generated with immunoSEQ multiplex PCR, while TCRdb's copy carries only in-frame clones and drops some. The data hold 300,000 to 450,000 clones, with over 75% observed a single time. The recovered donors of Cohort 3 showed two negative PCRs, clearance, or symptom resolution. A single count supports this clone. The sequencing input was PBMCs or T cells enriched from blood (not recorded which). The TCR was taken from a woman aged 25 to 39 who had recovered from COVID-19. V usage is TRBV10-3 and J usage is TRBJ2-1; 13 nucleotides line up with TRBD2. The DNA for the CDR3 is TGTGCCATCAGTGGGAGGACTAGCGGGGGCGATGAGCAGTTCTTC. Translating it yields CAISGRTSGGDEQFF.